The source of this TCR beta chain is a study of CD8 T cells in ankylosing spondylitis. The study's findings and limits: Blood of patients with ankylosing spondylitis appeared to be characterized by a TCR beta motif of eight highly homologous variants.

This clonotype was picked up many times. What it recognizes is unknown. MiXCR, applied by TCRdb to the 5' RACE reads, yields one record per CDR3 protein. Among around 490,000 distinct CDR3 sequences listed, about 5.2% were seen once. This CDR3 region has 14 residues. CDR1 MDHEN and CDR2 SYDVKM come from the germline V gene. The J segment lost 5 bases and the V segment lost 7 bases, leaving 7 bases of the junction unmatched. The genes are TRBV28 and TRBJ2-3; 9 positions match TRBD1. Sequenced material: blood, either unsorted or a sorted T cell fraction (not recorded which). The TCR originated in a male donor with ankylosing spondylitis. In nucleotides, the CDR3 is TGTGCCAGCACTCCACAGGGGGCGAGAGATACGCAGTATTTT. Residues: CASTPQGARDTQYF.